The entry below describes one T cell receptor beta chain. Exclusion of a patient resulted from uncontrolled infection, other autoimmune disease, pregnancy or lactation. The sample, blood from the first hyperthyroidism diagnosis, precedes any ophthalmopathy symptoms. Extraction of PBMCs used about 9.2 ml of fresh peripheral blood. The sample belongs to a study of T cells in Graves' hyperthyroidism and ophthalmopathy. Study details: Initial diagnosis, before any treatment, was when peripheral blood was collected.

V lost 5 bases and J 10 bases, leaving 17 bases between the germline ends. Germline CDR1 and CDR2: MNHNS and SASEGT. CDR3 size: 13 residues. TCR beta CDR3 region amplification was performed from RNA transcripts. The TCR CDR3 was amplified in a first-round RT-PCR using the HTBI primer set. Each CDR3 protein gets one entry after TCRdb re-called the multiplex PCR reads with MiXCR. The sample records around 340,000 distinct CDR3 sequences, roughly 17% being singletons. Specimen: blood. The receptor was derived from a woman aged 25-40 years with Graves' hyperthyroidism that later progressed to Graves' ophthalmopathy. The chain has TRBV6-1 and TRBJ2-5; D may be TRBD2 (5 bases). The CDR3 nucleotides are TGTGCCAGCAGTCAGACTACCCCCTGGGACCAGTACTTC. Its protein product is CASSQTTPWDQYF.